Shown below are 26 T cell receptor beta chains from a single sample sequenced in a study of T cell changes during pregnancy in multiple sclerosis. Using immunoSEQ multiplex PCR, the repertoire was profiled, and TCRdb retains in-frame clones only, with some absent. The repertoire consists of 20,000 to 25,000 clones, with approximately 91% occurring once and the leading ten covering around 0.63%. This material consisted of CD4+ T cells from peripheral blood mononuclear cells, taken after pregnancy. Receptors were obtained from a female donor in good health, enrolled as a control in a pregnancy study.

The CDR3 DNA follows: TGTGCCAGCAGCTCCCAGAAAGCGGGGGGGAATTCGACCTACAATGAGCAGTTCTTC. Its translation is CASSSQKAGGNSTYNEQFF. The chain combines TRBV7-3 with TRBJ2-1, with TRBD2 matching over 10 bases. The CDR3 spans 19 residues. With 4 bases clipped from V and 2 bases from J, the junction kept 14 bases outside the gene matches. Germline CDR1 reads SGHTA; CDR2 reads FQGTGA.

The chain is built from TRBV7-3 and TRBJ2-5, with a tentative D call TRBD2 (5 bases). The CDR3 covers 14 residues. Germline V gene sequence: CDR1 SGHTA, CDR2 FQGTGA. V lost 5 bases and J lost 2, with 12 bases in between. Written as DNA, the CDR3 is TGTGCCAGCAGCGCGCGGGTAGGACAAGAGACCCAGTACTTC. Residues: CASSARVGQETQYF.

The gene calls are TRBV5-4 and TRBJ2-5; 11 bases align to TRBD2. With 3 bases clipped from V and 4 bases from J, the junction kept 5 bases outside the gene matches. The CDR3 spans 15 residues. Germline V gives CDR1 SGHNT, CDR2 YYREEE (reference sequence). CDR3 protein: CASSSIAGGRETQYF. For the CDR3, the DNA is TGTGCCAGCAGCTCCATAGCGGGGGGGCGAGAGACCCAGTACTTC. Based on the CDR3 plus reference TRBV5-4 and TRBJ2-5, the full variable domain is ETGVTQSPTHLIKTRGQQVTLRCSSQSGHNTVSWYQQALGQGPQFIFQYYREEENGRGNFPPRFSGLQFPNYSSELNVNALELDDSALYLCASSSIAGGRETQYFGPGTRLLVL.

V and J are TRBV11-2 and TRBJ2-3, with D perhaps TRBD2 (6 bases). The germline V and J ends were trimmed by 1 base and 6 bases, with 14 bases remaining between them. The CDR3 spans 15 residues. Germline loops: CDR1 SGHAT, CDR2 FQNNGV. Here the CDR3 DNA reads TGTGCCAGCAGCTTAGGTTCGGGGGTGGCCGATACGCAGTATTTT. It is translated as CASSLGSGVADTQYF.

The V call is TRBV10-3, the J call TRBJ2-1; 8 bases fit TRBD1. V gave up 0 bases and J gave up 6 bases; unmatched junction bases: 16. CDR3 length: 19 residues. Germline V CDR1 and CDR2: ENHRY, SYGVKD. The CDR3 nucleotides are TGTGCCATCAGTGAGTCCCCACAGGGGGTAGTGGTCAGGGCCAATGAGCAGTTCTTC. It codes for CAISESPQGVVVRANEQFF.

The genes are TRBV6-1 and TRBJ1-4; 7 nucleotides agree with TRBD1. After removal of 6 bases from V and 4 bases from J, the junction contained 5 bases not matched to a gene. This CDR3 is built from 14 residues. The V gene's germline CDR1 is MNHNS and CDR2 SASEGT. In DNA form, the CDR3 reads TGTGCCAGCAGCTCCGGACAGGTTAATGAAAAACTGTTTTTT. Its protein is CASSSGQVNEKLFF.

This chain links TRBV5-1 with TRBJ2-7, with 7 positions matching TRBD1. J was trimmed by 0 bases and V by 3 bases; bases with no gene match: 9. Germline V CDR1 and CDR2: SGHRS, YFSETQ. The length of the CDR3 is 16 residues. The CDR3 loop is CASSWTGDSSSYEQYF. The CDR3 coding sequence is TGCGCCAGCAGCTGGACAGGTGACTCCAGCTCCTACGAGCAGTACTTC. The entire variable domain, with the rest obtained from reference TRBV5-1 and TRBJ2-7, is as follows: KAGVTQTPRYLIKTRGQQVTLSCSPISGHRSVSWYQQTPGQGLQFLFEYFSETQRNKGNFPGRFSGRQFSNSRSEMNVSTLELGDSALYLCASSWTGDSSSYEQYFGPGTRLTVT.

The rearrangement links TRBV6-1 to TRBJ1-1; no definite D call. The CDR3 is 13 amino acids. CDR1 and CDR2 (germline): MNHNS, SASEGT. Trimming took off 7 bases at V and 2 bases at J, with 11 bases between the two ends. Here the CDR3 reads CASTYRLNTEAFF. Written as DNA, the CDR3 is TGTGCCAGCACGTACAGACTAAACACTGAAGCTTTCTTT.

The chain links TRBV18 to TRBJ2-6; a weak D match, TRBD2 (5 bases). The CDR3 covers 16 residues. Germline V CDR1 and CDR2: KGHSH, LQKENI. The germline V and J ends were trimmed by 2 bases and 0 bases, with 8 bases remaining between them. The CDR3 here is CASSPVAGSGANVLTF. CDR3 nucleotide sequence: TGTGCCAGCTCACCAGTTGCGGGCTCTGGGGCCAACGTCCTGACTTTC.

This rearrangement joins TRBV18 to TRBJ2-5; 8 nucleotides match TRBD2. TRBJ2-7 explains the end of the DNA better; the J call may be wrong. CDR1 and CDR2 (germline): KGHSH, LQKENI. CDR3 size: 14 residues. CDR3 nucleotides: TGTGCCAGCTCAACAACCGGGACTAGGGGCGAGCAGTACTTC. This encodes CASSTTGTRGEQYF.

The chain recombines TRBV6-5 with TRBJ1-1, with D tentatively TRBD1 (5 bases). The length of the CDR3 is 13 residues. Germline assignment: CDR1 MNHEY and CDR2 SVGAGI. V was trimmed by 2 bases and J by 4 bases, leaving 8 bases between them. CDR3 protein: CASSYGGGTEAFF. The CDR3 DNA sequence: TGTGCCAGCAGTTACGGGGGAGGCACTGAAGCTTTCTTT.

This chain links TRBV9 with TRBJ2-3, with D maybe TRBD1 (6 bases). Per germline, CDR1 SGDLS and CDR2 YYNGEE. The CDR3 is made up of 16 amino acids. Trimming stripped 4 bases from V and 1 base from J, with 16 bases between. The CDR3, as DNA: TGTGCCAGCAGCCTCCCACAGGGTAGGGGCACAGATACGCAGTATTTT. Translating it yields CASSLPQGRGTDTQYF.

This clone has more than one count but fewer than ten. This sample includes further DNA sequences coding for the same CDR3. CDR3: CASSESGGQETQYF. The CDR3 bases are TGCGCCAGCAGTGAGTCCGGGGGCCAAGAGACCCAGTACTTC. The gene calls are TRBV10-1 and TRBJ2-5; possible D gene TRBD2, 6 bases. From germline, CDR1 is WNHNN and CDR2 SYGVQD (reference sequence). V gave up 0 bases and J gave up 1 base, with 6 bases separating them. CDR3 length: 14 residues.

The gene calls are TRBV5-1 and TRBJ1-1; D is unresolved. CDR3 length: 14 amino acids. In germline, CDR1 is SGHRS, CDR2 YFSETQ. Deletions cut 0 bases from V and 2 bases from J, with 8 bases between. The CDR3, as DNA: TGCGCCAGCAGCTTGGAGTCAGGAAACACTGAAGCTTTCTTT. Translation gives CASSLESGNTEAFF.

The chain couples TRBV18 to TRBJ2-5; 7 bases agree with TRBD2. The CDR3 sequence is 15 residues long. Unmatched junction bases numbered 9, after V lost 3 bases and J lost 5 bases. CDR1 KGHSH and CDR2 LQKENI come from the germline V gene. Here the CDR3 reads CASSPPGGVGETQYF. In DNA form, the CDR3 reads TGTGCCAGCTCACCCCCGGGGGGAGTAGGTGAGACCCAGTACTTC.

This chain links TRBV27 with TRBJ2-7; TRBD1 is a possible D gene (5 bases). V was clipped by 6 bases and J by 0 bases, with 18 bases between them. The CDR3 has 16 amino acids. The germline gives CDR1 MNHEY, CDR2 SMNVEV (reference sequence). The CDR3 coding sequence is TGTGCCAGCAGCTCATGGGGCGGTTATAGCTCCTACGAGCAGTACTTC. This encodes CASSSWGGYSSYEQYF.

The chain is built from TRBV7-3 and TRBJ2-7; D possibly corresponds to TRBD1 (5 bases). Trimming removed 2 bases from V and 2 bases from J, with 13 bases in between. Germline V gene lookup returns CDR1 SGHTA and CDR2 FQGTGA. CDR3 size: 15 residues. This CDR3 reads CASSLQKGSPYEQYF. CDR3 nucleotide sequence: TGTGCCAGCAGCTTACAAAAGGGGTCTCCCTACGAGCAGTACTTC.

This chain joins TRBV27 and TRBJ2-3, with D unclear. CDR1 is MNHEY and CDR2 is SMNVEV in the germline V gene (reference sequence). There are 13 residues in the CDR3. V was shortened by 6 bases and J by 1 base, with 8 bases between the two germline ends. In DNA, the CDR3 is TGTGCCAGCAGGAAGACTGGCACAGATACGCAGTATTTT. Encoded protein: CASRKTGTDTQYF.

The rearrangement joins TRBV7-9 to TRBJ1-3; D is unresolved. Trimming took off 1 base at V and 0 bases at J, with 4 bases between the two ends. The CDR3 is 14 amino acids. The V gene's germline CDR1 is SEHNR and CDR2 FQNEAQ (reference sequence). The CDR3 DNA reads as TGTGCCAGCAGCTTAGTAGACTCTGGAAACACCATATATTTT. Protein sequence: CASSLVDSGNTIYF.

The V and J genes are TRBV10-3 and TRBJ2-7, with 10 bases lining up with TRBD2. Trimming at V came to 0 bases and at J to 5 bases, leaving 10 bases not matched to a gene. This CDR3 has 17 amino acids. From germline, CDR1 is ENHRY and CDR2 SYGVKD. CDR3 region: CAISESLGTSVWNEQYF. The CDR3 DNA follows: TGTGCCATCAGTGAGTCGTTGGGGACTAGCGTATGGAACGAGCAGTACTTC.

The gene calls are TRBV5-1 and TRBJ2-5, with D maybe TRBD2 (5 bases). This CDR3 contains 16 residues. Per germline, CDR1 SGHRS and CDR2 YFSETQ. V lost 0 bases to trimming and J lost 4 bases, with 16 bases between them. CDR3 bases: TGCGCCAGCAGCTTGGGAGTACCCGACGAGGGAGAGACCCAGTACTTC. Translated: CASSLGVPDEGETQYF.

This clone has just one count. This chain links TRBV14 with TRBJ1-1; the match to TRBD1 covers 8 bases. The CDR3 contains 15 residues. J lost 12 bases, V lost 5 bases, and 17 bases had no gene match. Germline CDR1 is SGHDN and CDR2 is FVKESK. CDR3 protein: CASSNYWGQDDESFF. The CDR3 nucleotides read TGTGCCAGCAGCAATTACTGGGGACAGGACGACGAGTCTTTCTTT.

The chain links TRBV29-1 to TRBJ2-7; tentatively, D is TRBD2 (6 bases). V gave up 1 base and J gave up 5 bases, with 9 bases separating them. The CDR3 runs to 12 residues. Germline CDR1 reads SQVTM; CDR2 reads ANQGSEA. CDR3 protein: CSVEGGGNEQYF. As DNA, the CDR3 is TGCAGCGTTGAAGGAGGAGGGAACGAGCAGTACTTC.

This clone was seen once. The V gene is TRBV15, the J gene TRBJ1-5; 7 bases map to TRBD1. The J segment lost 5 bases and the V segment lost 1 base, leaving 8 bases of the junction unmatched. CDR1 is LNHNV, CDR2 YYDKDF, per germline (reference sequence). The CDR3 has 16 amino acids. CDR3: CATSRGGRGMDQPQHF. CDR3 bases: TGTGCCACCAGCAGAGGGGGCAGGGGGATGGATCAGCCCCAGCATTTT.

This chain links TRBV7-2 with TRBJ2-7; 10 positions match TRBD1. The length of the CDR3 is 17 residues. From germline, CDR1 is SGHTA and CDR2 FQGNSA. Trimming at V came to 1 base and at J to 2 bases, leaving 8 bases not matched to a gene. The CDR3, as DNA: TGTGCCAGCAGCTTAGAGGGGGGACAGGGGTTGCCCTACGAGCAGTACTTC. Protein product: CASSLEGGQGLPYEQYF.

The chain couples TRBV5-1 to TRBJ2-2; a possible D gene is TRBD1 (6 bases). The V and J ends lost 1 base and 5 bases respectively, with 18 bases between them. Per the germline V gene, CDR1 is SGHRS and CDR2 is YFSETQ. The CDR3 totals 17 residues. CDR3 DNA sequence: TGCGCCAGCAGCTTGACAGGGCCCACGTTGAGAACCGGGGAGCTGTTTTTT. It translates to CASSLTGPTLRTGELFF.